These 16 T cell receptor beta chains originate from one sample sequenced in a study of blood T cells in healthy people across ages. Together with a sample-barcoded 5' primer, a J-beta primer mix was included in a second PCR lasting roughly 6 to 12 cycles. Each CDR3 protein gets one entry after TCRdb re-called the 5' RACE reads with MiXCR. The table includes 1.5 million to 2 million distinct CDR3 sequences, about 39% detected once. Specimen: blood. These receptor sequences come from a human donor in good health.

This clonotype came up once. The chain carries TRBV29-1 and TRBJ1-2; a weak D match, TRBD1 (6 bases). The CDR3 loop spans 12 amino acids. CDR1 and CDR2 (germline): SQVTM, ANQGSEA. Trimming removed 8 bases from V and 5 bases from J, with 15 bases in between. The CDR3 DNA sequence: TGCAGCTCCGGGACACACCTATATGGCTACACCTTC. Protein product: CSSGTHLYGYTF.

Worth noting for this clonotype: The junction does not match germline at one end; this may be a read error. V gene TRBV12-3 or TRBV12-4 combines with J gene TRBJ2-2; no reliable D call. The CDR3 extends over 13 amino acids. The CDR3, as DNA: TGCGCCAGCAGTTGGGCCCCCGTCGGGGAGCTGTTTTTT. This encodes CASSWAPVGELFF.

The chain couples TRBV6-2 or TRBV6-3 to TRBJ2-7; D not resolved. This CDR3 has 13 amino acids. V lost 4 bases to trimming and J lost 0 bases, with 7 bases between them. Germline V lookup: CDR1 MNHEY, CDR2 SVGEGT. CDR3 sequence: CASSSHNSYEQYF. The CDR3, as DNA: TGTGCCAGCAGTTCGCATAACTCCTACGAGCAGTACTTC.

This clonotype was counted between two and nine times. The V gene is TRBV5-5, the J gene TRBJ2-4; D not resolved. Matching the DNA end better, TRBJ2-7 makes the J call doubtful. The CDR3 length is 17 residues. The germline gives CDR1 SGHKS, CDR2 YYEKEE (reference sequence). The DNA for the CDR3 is TGTGCCAGCAGCCCGTCGTCCCCAGTGACCTTAGGGTACGAGCAGTACTTC. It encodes CASSPSSPVTLGYEQYF.

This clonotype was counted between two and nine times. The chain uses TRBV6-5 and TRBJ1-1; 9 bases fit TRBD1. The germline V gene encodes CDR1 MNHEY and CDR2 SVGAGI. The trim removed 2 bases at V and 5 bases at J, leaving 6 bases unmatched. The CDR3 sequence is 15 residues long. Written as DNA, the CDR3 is TGTGCCAGCAGTTACCCGGGACAGGGATTAACTGAAGCTTTCTTT. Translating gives CASSYPGQGLTEAFF.

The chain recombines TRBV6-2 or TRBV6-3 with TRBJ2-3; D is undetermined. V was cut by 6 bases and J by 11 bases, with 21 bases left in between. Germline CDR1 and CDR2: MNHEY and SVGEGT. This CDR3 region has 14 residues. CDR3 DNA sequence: TGTGCCAGCAGAGACCCTCATACCTCCTACGAGCAGTATTTT. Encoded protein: CASRDPHTSYEQYF.

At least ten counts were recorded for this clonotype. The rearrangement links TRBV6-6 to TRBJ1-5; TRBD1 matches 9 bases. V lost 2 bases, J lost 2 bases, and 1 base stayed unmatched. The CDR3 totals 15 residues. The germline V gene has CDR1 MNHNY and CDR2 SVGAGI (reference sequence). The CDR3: CASSYRQGGNQPQHF. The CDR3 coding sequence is TGTGCCAGCAGTTACCGACAGGGGGGCAATCAGCCCCAGCATTTT.

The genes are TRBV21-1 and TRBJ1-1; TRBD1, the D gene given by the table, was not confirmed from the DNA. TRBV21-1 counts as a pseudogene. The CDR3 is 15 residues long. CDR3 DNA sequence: TGTGCCAGCAGCAAAGAAGACAGGGGAACCACTGAAGCTTTCTTT. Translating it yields CASSKEDRGTTEAFF.

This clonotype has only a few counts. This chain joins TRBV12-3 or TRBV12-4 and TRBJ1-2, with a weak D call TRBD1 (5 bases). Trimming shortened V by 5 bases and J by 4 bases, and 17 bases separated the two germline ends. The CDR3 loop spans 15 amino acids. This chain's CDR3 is CASSLPGPLIYGYTF. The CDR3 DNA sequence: TGTGCCAGCAGTCTCCCGGGGCCTCTGATCTATGGCTACACCTTC.

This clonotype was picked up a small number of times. CDR3 nucleotides: TGCAGCGTTGTGACAGGGGCCATGAACACTGAAGCTTTCTTT. This codes for CSVVTGAMNTEAFF. This chain uses TRBV29-1 with TRBJ1-1; 8 nucleotides match TRBD1. V gave up 4 bases and J gave up 0 bases; unmatched junction bases: 4. This CDR3 is built from 14 residues. Per germline, CDR1 SQVTM and CDR2 ANQGSEA.

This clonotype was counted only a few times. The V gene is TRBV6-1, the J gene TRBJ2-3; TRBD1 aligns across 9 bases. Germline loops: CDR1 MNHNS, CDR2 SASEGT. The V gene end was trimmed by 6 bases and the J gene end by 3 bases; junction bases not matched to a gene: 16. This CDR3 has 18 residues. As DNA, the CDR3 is TGTGCCAGCAGCTCTGGCTGGACAGGGGTATTAGGGACAGATACGCAGTATTTT. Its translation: CASSSGWTGVLGTDTQYF.

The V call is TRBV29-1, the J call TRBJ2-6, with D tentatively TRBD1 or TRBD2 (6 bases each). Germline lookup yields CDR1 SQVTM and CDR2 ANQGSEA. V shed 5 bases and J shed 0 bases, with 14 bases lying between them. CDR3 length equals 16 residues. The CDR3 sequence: CSVRDGGVSGANVLTF. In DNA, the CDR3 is TGCAGCGTTAGGGACGGGGGCGTCTCTGGGGCCAACGTCCTGACTTTC.

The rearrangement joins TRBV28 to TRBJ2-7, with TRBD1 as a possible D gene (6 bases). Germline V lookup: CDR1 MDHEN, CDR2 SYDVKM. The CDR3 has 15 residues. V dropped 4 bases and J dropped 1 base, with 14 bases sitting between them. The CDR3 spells CASSSRSRGSYEQYF. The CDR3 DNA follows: TGTGCCAGCAGTTCTAGATCAAGGGGGTCCTACGAGCAGTACTTC.

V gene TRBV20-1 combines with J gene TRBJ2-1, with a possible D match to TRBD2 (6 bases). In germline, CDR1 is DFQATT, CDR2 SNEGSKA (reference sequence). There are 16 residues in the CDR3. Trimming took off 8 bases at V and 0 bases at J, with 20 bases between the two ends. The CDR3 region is CSTVDRDFHSYNEQFF. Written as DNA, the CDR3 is TGCAGTACTGTTGACCGGGACTTCCACTCCTACAATGAGCAGTTCTTC.

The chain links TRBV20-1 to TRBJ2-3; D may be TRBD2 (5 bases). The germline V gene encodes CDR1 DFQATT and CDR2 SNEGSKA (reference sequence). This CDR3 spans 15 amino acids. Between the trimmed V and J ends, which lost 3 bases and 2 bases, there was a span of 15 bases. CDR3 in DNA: TGCAGTGCTAGGAGAGAGGGTTATTACACAGATACGCAGTATTTT. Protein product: CSARREGYYTDTQYF.

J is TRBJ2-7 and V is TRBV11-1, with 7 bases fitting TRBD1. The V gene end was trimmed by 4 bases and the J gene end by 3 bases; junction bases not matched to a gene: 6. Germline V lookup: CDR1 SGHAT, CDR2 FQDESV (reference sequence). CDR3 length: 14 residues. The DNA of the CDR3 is TGTGCCAGCAGCTCTACGACAGGGAACTACGAGCAGTACTTC. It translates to CASSSTTGNYEQYF.